This TCR beta chain was identified during a study of Graves' ophthalmopathy and Graves' hyperthyroidism. Study as a whole: Stable hyperthyroidism was defined by absence of ophthalmopathy within 18 months of follow-up. Findings and caveats of the study: Forecasting of ophthalmopathy progression by the model achieved approximately 70% sensitivity and approximately 72% specificity. In blood, most expanded thyroid clonotypes above 0.001 frequency were also detected.

CDR3 regions of TCR beta were amplified from RNA transcripts. A first-round RT-PCR used HTBI primers, followed by a second-round multiplex PCR. One entry per CDR3 protein, called by TCRdb with MiXCR from the multiplex PCR reads. The data hold over a million distinct CDR3 sequences, with about 36% observed a single time. Other autoimmune diseases, uncontrolled infections, pregnancy and lactation each led to patient exclusion. This clonotype has a count of ten or more. Its antigen is still unknown. Looked up from germline, CDR1 is SQVTM and CDR2 is ANQGSEA. The germline V and J ends were trimmed by 6 bases and 7 bases, with 18 bases remaining between them. The CDR3 length is 13 residues.

The receptor was derived from an adult man with Graves' hyperthyroidism. The sequencing sample was made of peripheral blood or thyroid tissue (not recorded which). The genes are TRBV29-1 and TRBJ1-1; TRBD1 is a possible D gene (6 bases). CDR3 residues: CSVTTGLVGEAFF. The CDR3 nucleotides read TGCAGCGTAACAACAGGGCTTGTTGGTGAAGCTTTCTTT.